This TCR beta chain came from a study of early T cells in non-severe SARS-CoV-2 infection. Study overall: The sequenced material was bulk RNA from unsorted whole blood, and its chains were unpaired. General study findings and limits: Sequences matched to VDJdb favored anti-spike CD8 responses, while private and CD4 specificities were missed.

This clonotype was observed a handful of times. Its cognate antigen is unknown. The germline V gene has CDR1 DFQATT and CDR2 SNEGSKA (reference sequence). The CDR3 runs 13 residues. Germline trimming cut 2 bases from V and 2 bases from J; bases unmatched to any gene: 2. The library protocol tagged individual cDNA molecules with unique molecular identifiers. TCRdb recomputed calls from the 5' RACE reads with MiXCR, one row per CDR3 protein. The profile covers roughly 110,000 distinct CDR3 sequences, with over 8.5% appearing a single time and about 7.6% taken by the ten largest. The chain recombines TRBV20-1 with TRBJ2-7; TRBD2 aligns across 8 bases. The clonotype originates from an adult who was a healthcare worker with PCR-confirmed SARS-CoV-2 infection or an uninfected control (not recorded which). Sequenced material: whole blood. The CDR3 bases are TGCAGTGCTAGAACACTAGCGGCCTACGAGCAGTACTTC. Protein product: CSARTLAAYEQYF.